One sample yielded the 8 T cell receptor beta chains listed below, sequenced in a study of blood T cells in healthy people across ages. The use of a sample-barcoded 5' primer and a J-beta primer mix characterized a second PCR of about 7 to 12 cycles. TCRdb redid the calling of the 5' RACE reads with MiXCR, one entry per CDR3 protein. The sample has approximately 800,000 distinct CDR3 sequences, about 48% seen once. Sequenced material: blood. These receptors originate from a man older than 75 in good health.

This rearrangement joins TRBV7-2 to TRBJ2-5; D ambiguous. The last part of the DNA fits TRBJ2-1 better; the J call may be wrong. CDR3 length: 13 amino acids. CDR1 SGHTA and CDR2 FQGNSA come from the germline V gene. This chain's CDR3 is CASSFTAGETQFF. CDR3 coding DNA: TGTGCCAGCAGCTTTACGGCCGGAGAGACCCAGTTCTTC.

This clonotype has more than one count but fewer than ten. V gene TRBV7-8 combines with J gene TRBJ2-3; 9 nucleotides agree with TRBD1. With 4 bases clipped from V and 2 bases from J, the junction kept 4 bases outside the gene matches. The germline V gene encodes CDR1 SGHVS and CDR2 FQNEAQ. The CDR3 loop spans 15 amino acids. CDR3 in amino acids: CASSWTGATTDTQYF. Written as DNA, the CDR3 is TGTGCCAGCAGCTGGACAGGGGCTACCACAGATACGCAGTATTTT.

The genes are TRBV6-6 and TRBJ2-5, with D perhaps TRBD2 (5 bases). With the DNA end fitting TRBJ2-7 better, the J assignment may be wrong. Germline CDR1 reads MNHNY; CDR2 reads SVGAGI (reference sequence). The CDR3 sequence is 14 residues long. CDR3 coding DNA: TGTGCCAGCAGTCCTTCCCGGGGATCCTACGAGCAGTACTTC. It specifies CASSPSRGSYEQYF.

As concerns this clonotype: The junction does not match germline at one end; this may be a read error. V and J are TRBV9 and TRBJ1-2, with D perhaps matching TRBD1 (5 bases). The CDR3 length is 15 residues. CDR1 and CDR2 (germline): SGDLS, YYNGEE. Written as DNA, the CDR3 is TGTGTCAGCAGCGGGAGGACCGGGACCGTGTATGGCTACACCTTC. Protein: CVSSGRTGTVYGYTF.

This chain links TRBV20-1 with TRBJ2-4, with D unresolved. TRBJ2-7 matches the DNA end more closely, so the J call is doubtful. This CDR3 spans 15 amino acids. CDR1 is DFQATT and CDR2 is SNEGSKA in the germline V gene (reference sequence). The DNA of the CDR3 is TGCAGTGCTAGAGTTTTGGCCAGAACCACCTACGAGCAGTACTTC. Residues: CSARVLARTTYEQYF.

This clonotype was counted once. The V and J genes are TRBV5-1 and TRBJ2-1; no clear D gene. Germline V gene sequence: CDR1 SGHRS, CDR2 YFSETQ. CDR3 size: 15 residues. V lost 5 bases to trimming and J lost 13 bases, with 25 bases between them. CDR3: CASRPGAASQETQFF. CDR3 coding DNA: TGCGCCAGCAGACCAGGCGCGGCCAGCCAAGAGACCCAGTTCTTC.

The chain couples TRBV7-2 to TRBJ2-1, with 11 bases lining up with TRBD2. The CDR3 is 18 amino acids. The ends lost 0 bases at V and 6 bases at J; junction bases unmatched: 10. The germline gives CDR1 SGHTA, CDR2 FQGNSA. CDR3 in amino acids: CASSLASQAGTSGNEQFF. The CDR3 DNA is TGTGCCAGCAGCTTAGCATCCCAGGCCGGGACTAGCGGCAATGAGCAGTTCTTC.

This clonotype was counted between two and nine times. This chain joins TRBV29-1 and TRBJ2-1; tentative D call: TRBD1 (6 bases). Per germline, CDR1 SQVTM and CDR2 ANQGSEA. CDR3 size: 12 residues. The V end lost 4 bases, the J end lost 10 bases, and 14 bases lay between the germline ends. The CDR3 reads CSVVTGLGEQFF. For the CDR3, the DNA is TGCAGCGTTGTGACAGGTTTGGGAGAGCAGTTCTTC.